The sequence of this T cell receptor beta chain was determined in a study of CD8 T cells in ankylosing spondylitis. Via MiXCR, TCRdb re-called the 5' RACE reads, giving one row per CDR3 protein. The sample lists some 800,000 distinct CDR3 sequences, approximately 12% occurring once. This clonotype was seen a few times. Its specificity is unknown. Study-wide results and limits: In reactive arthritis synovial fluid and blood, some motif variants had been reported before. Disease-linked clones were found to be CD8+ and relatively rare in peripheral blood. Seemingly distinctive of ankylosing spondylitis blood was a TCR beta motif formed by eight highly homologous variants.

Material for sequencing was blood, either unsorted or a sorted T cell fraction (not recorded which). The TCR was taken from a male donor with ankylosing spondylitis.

CDR3 in DNA: TGCAGTGCTAGAGATTCCTGGGCAGACTCTGGAAACACCATATATTTT. Translated: CSARDSWADSGNTIYF. The gene calls are TRBV20-1 and TRBJ1-3; D gene uncertain. With 0 bases removed from V and 0 bases from J, the gap between germline ends came to 12 bases. The CDR3 contains 16 residues. The germline CDR1 and CDR2 sequences are DFQATT and SNEGSKA (reference sequence).